Shown below are 3 T cell receptor beta chains from a single sample sequenced in a study of breast tumors, draining lymph nodes, adjacent tissues. Samples came from axillary lymph nodes draining the breast cancer. One entry per CDR3 protein results from TCRdb running MiXCR on the multiplex PCR reads. The data hold tens of thousands of distinct CDR3 sequences, with roughly 30% observed a single time. Material for sequencing was axillary lymph node tissue. All receptors come from a female donor with breast cancer. Some clones in this sample may be carry-over from other donors' samples.

To note about this clonotype: The CDR3 end shows no conserved phenylalanine or tryptophan, and so a read error is likely. This rearrangement joins TRBV7-2 to TRBJ2-7; 8 bases fit TRBD1. Trimming took 5 bases from V and 3 from J; bases not matched to a gene: 6. Germline CDR1 is SGHTA and CDR2 is FQGNSA. CDR3 size: 14 residues. Written as DNA, the CDR3 is TGTGCCAGCAGCATTGTTGGGACAGGCTACGAGCAGTACCTC. This translates into CASSIVGTGYEQYL.

The rearrangement joins TRBV29-1 to TRBJ2-3, with 7 bases aligning to TRBD2. Unmatched junction bases numbered 11, after V lost 7 bases and J lost 4 bases. In germline, CDR1 is SQVTM, CDR2 ANQGSEA. The CDR3 contains 14 residues. CDR3 in DNA: TGCAGCGCCCGGGTGCCGGGAGGCCCAGATACGCAGTATTTT. Residues: CSARVPGGPDTQYF.

This clonotype has just one count. The junction departs from germline at one end; a sequencing error may be responsible. V usage is TRBV6-1 and J usage is TRBJ1-5; perhaps TRBD1 as D (5 bases). The CDR3 covers 16 residues. Germline V gene sequence: CDR1 MNHNS, CDR2 SASEGT. CDR3 sequence reads: CASRDRTSLSDQPQHF. Written as DNA, the CDR3 is TGTGCCAGCCGGGACCGAACCAGTCTTAGCGATCAGCCCCAGCATTTT.